This T cell receptor (beta chain) was observed in a study of cytomegalovirus exposure and HLA in healthy donors. Germline V gene sequence: CDR1 SGHRS, CDR2 YFSETQ. V shed 3 bases, J shed 1 base, and the junction held 6 bases outside the gene matches. The CDR3 length is 16 residues. Measured with immunoSEQ multiplex PCR; TCRdb has only the in-frame clones, and not every one. The data contain approximately 140,000 clones, more than 75% of them singletons. The source is a man between 18 and 35 years old in good health and CMV-seropositive. The rearrangement links TRBV5-1 to TRBJ2-3; 9 bases are shared with TRBD1. Sequences were obtained from PBMCs. For the CDR3, the DNA is TGCGCCAGCAGCTACGGACAGGGGTTGGGCACAGATACGCAGTATTTT. Residues: CASSYGQGLGTDTQYF.